One and the same sample provided the 20 T cell receptor beta chains below, sequenced in a study of T cells in Graves' hyperthyroidism and ophthalmopathy. Amplified regions were TCR beta CDR3 sequences from RNA transcripts. Using the HTBI primer set, a first-round RT-PCR was run on the TCR CDR3. TCRdb ran MiXCR on the multiplex PCR reads and lists one entry per CDR3 protein. Among 550,000 to 600,000 distinct CDR3 sequences listed, approximately 15% were seen once. The sample was blood. The source is a woman under 30 with Graves' ophthalmopathy.

Concerning this clonotype: Since a much larger clone is just one base distant, this may be a read error. The chain employs TRBV7-9 and TRBJ1-2; D ambiguous. The CDR3 extends over 14 amino acids. Germline V lookup: CDR1 SEHNR, CDR2 FQNEAQ (reference sequence). V lost 5 bases and J 3 bases, leaving 13 bases between the germline ends. CDR3 nucleotide sequence: TGTGCCAGCAGCGGAGGTGCGGATTACTATGGCTACACCTTC. Amino acid sequence: CASSGGADYYGYTF.

On this clonotype: A much bigger clone sits one base away, suggesting this may be a read error. The rearrangement links TRBV12-5 to TRBJ2-5; 9 nucleotides align to TRBD2. Germline CDR1 and CDR2: LGHNT and FRNRAP. V shed 5 bases, J shed 2 bases, and the junction held 3 bases outside the gene matches. The CDR3 is 14 amino acids. The CDR3 loop reads CASGRREGQETQYF. As DNA, the CDR3 is TGTGCTAGTGGTAGGCGGGAGGGGCAAGAGACCCAGTACTTC.

Ten or more counts support this clonotype. The rearrangement uses TRBV20-1 and TRBJ1-1, with D tentatively TRBD1 (5 bases). This CDR3 spans 15 amino acids. Trimming cost V 5 bases and J 3 bases, with 19 bases left between them. The germline CDR1 and CDR2 sequences are DFQATT and SNEGSKA (reference sequence). This CDR3 is CSAGRDGRVDTEAFF. The CDR3 DNA is TGCAGTGCTGGCCGGGACGGCCGAGTAGACACTGAAGCTTTCTTT.

This clonotype was detected many times. The chain links TRBV7-2 to TRBJ1-1, with TRBD1 matching over 9 bases. This CDR3 comprises 13 residues. Germline V CDR1 and CDR2: SGHTA, FQGNSA. The ends lost 4 bases at V and 11 bases at J; junction bases unmatched: 8. CDR3 coding DNA: TGTGCCAGCAGCTCTGGGACAGGGTGGTCGGCTTTCTTT. It is translated as CASSSGTGWSAFF.

This clonotype appeared a single time. A single base separates this from a much larger clone, so it may be a read error. The V gene is TRBV28, the J gene TRBJ2-1; tentative D call: TRBD1 (5 bases). Germline V lookup: CDR1 MDHEN, CDR2 SYDVKM. CDR3 length: 14 amino acids. The CDR3: CASSLSTAYNGQFF. The DNA of the CDR3 is TGTGCCAGCAGTTTGTCGACAGCCTACAATGGGCAGTTCTTC.

J is TRBJ2-3 and V is TRBV2; TRBD2 matches 14 bases. Germline V gene data show CDR1 as SNHLY and CDR2 as FYNNEI. CDR3 length: 15 residues. The V and J ends lost 6 bases and 5 bases, in that order; junction bases with no gene match: 4. CDR3 sequence: CASRGLAGEGDTQYF. CDR3 DNA: TGTGCCAGCAGGGGACTAGCGGGAGAAGGAGATACGCAGTATTTT.

This clonotype was detected only a few times. CDR3 residues: CASSPGLAGIYNEQFF. The CDR3 region has the DNA TGTGCCAGCAGCCCGGGACTAGCGGGGATCTACAATGAGCAGTTCTTC. The chain combines TRBV5-4 with TRBJ2-1; 13 bases match TRBD2. V dropped 4 bases and J dropped 3; count of bases not matched to a gene: 4. The CDR3 length is 16 residues. CDR1 SGHNT and CDR2 YYREEE come from the germline V gene (reference sequence).

This clonotype was detected a few times. CDR3 loop: CASSGTGYTDTQYF. For the CDR3, the DNA is TGCGCCAGCAGCGGAACAGGGTATACAGATACGCAGTATTTT. This rearrangement joins TRBV4-1 to TRBJ2-3; possibly TRBD1 for D (6 bases). CDR3 length: 14 residues. CDR1 is MGHRA, CDR2 YSYEKL, per germline. V lost 5 bases to trimming and J lost 3 bases, with 12 bases between them.

This chain connects TRBV20-1 to TRBJ2-5, with 7 positions matching TRBD2. Germline CDR1 is DFQATT and CDR2 is SNEGSKA (reference sequence). The CDR3 is 14 residues long. V lost 8 bases and J lost 0; bases outside the gene matches: 9. The CDR3 nucleotides are TGCAGTACCGTAAGCGGGACTCACCAAGAGACCCAGTACTTC. Translated: CSTVSGTHQETQYF.

The V call is TRBV10-3, the J call TRBJ2-3, with TRBD2 as a possible D gene (6 bases). V dropped 6 bases and J dropped 3 bases, with 13 bases sitting between them. From germline, CDR1 is ENHRY and CDR2 SYGVKD. The length of the CDR3 is 14 residues. As DNA, the CDR3 is TGTGCCATCAGCCGGACTACCGAGACAGATACGCAGTATTTT. Encoded protein: CAISRTTETDTQYF.

The table lists this clonotype with many counts. The J gene is TRBJ2-2, the V gene TRBV27; 7 bases line up with TRBD2. This CDR3 region has 16 residues. Germline trimming cut 6 bases from V and 6 bases from J; bases unmatched to any gene: 13. Germline loops: CDR1 MNHEY, CDR2 SMNVEV (reference sequence). Here the CDR3 DNA reads TGTGCCAGCAGCGTTTTGAGCGGGATGGGCCCCGGGGAGCTGTTTTTT. It yields the protein CASSVLSGMGPGELFF.

The J gene is TRBJ1-2, the V gene TRBV19; TRBD1 is a possible D gene (5 bases). The V gene lost 5 bases and the J gene lost 4 bases, with 8 bases spanning the gap. This CDR3 has 12 residues. Germline V lookup: CDR1 LNHDA, CDR2 SQIVND (reference sequence). Written as DNA, the CDR3 is TGTGCCAGTAGTCCACAGGCCTATGGCTACACCTTC. This translates into CASSPQAYGYTF.

This clonotype came up many times. V usage is TRBV27 and J usage is TRBJ2-1, with 11 positions matching TRBD2. Looked up from germline, CDR1 is MNHEY and CDR2 is SMNVEV (reference sequence). The CDR3 sequence is 17 residues long. V was clipped by 5 bases and J by 0 bases; unmatched bases: 6. CDR3 in DNA: TGTGCCAGCAGTCTCGTAGCGGGAGGGAGCTCCTACAATGAGCAGTTCTTC. Translating gives CASSLVAGGSSYNEQFF.

At least ten counts were recorded for this clonotype. The V call is TRBV14, the J call TRBJ2-1; D is ambiguous. V lost 1 base to trimming and J lost 5 bases, with 9 bases between them. CDR3 length equals 14 residues. The germline gives CDR1 SGHDN, CDR2 FVKESK. The CDR3 is CASSQGRPDNEQFF. The CDR3 DNA follows: TGTGCCAGCAGCCAAGGCCGCCCAGACAATGAGCAGTTCTTC.

This clonotype was recorded many times. V and J are TRBV2 and TRBJ2-1; D is ambiguous. CDR1 and CDR2 from the germline V gene are SNHLY and FYNNEI. CDR3 length: 13 amino acids. V was shortened by 6 bases and J by 5 bases, with 11 bases between the two germline ends. The CDR3: CASRTMTNNEQFF. The CDR3, as DNA: TGTGCCAGCAGGACGATGACCAACAATGAGCAGTTCTTC.

As regards this clonotype: A much bigger clone sits one base away, suggesting this may be a read error. The CDR3 region has the DNA TGTGCCAGCAGCCGTGCGGGGGACAATGAGCTGTTCTTC. Translation gives CASSRAGDNELFF. This sequence joins TRBV27 and TRBJ2-1, with D possibly matching TRBD2 (7 bases). CDR1 and CDR2 from the germline V gene are MNHEY and SMNVEV (reference sequence). This CDR3 region has 13 residues.

This clonotype was seen only a few times. This chain connects TRBV19 to TRBJ2-3; 8 bases are shared with TRBD1. The V gene's germline CDR1 is LNHDA and CDR2 SQIVND (reference sequence). The CDR3 runs to 13 residues. V lost 10 bases, J lost 6 bases, and 9 bases stayed unmatched. The CDR3 DNA reads as TGTGCCACTCAGGACAGGGCTTGGGATACGCAGTATTTT. Translating it yields CATQDRAWDTQYF.

This clonotype was counted at least ten times. This chain links TRBV20-1 with TRBJ2-7, with TRBD2 as a possible D gene (5 bases). The CDR3 covers 13 residues. Trimming pared 4 bases from V and 5 bases from J, leaving 15 bases between. CDR1 and CDR2 (germline): DFQATT, SNEGSKA (reference sequence). CDR3 bases: TGCAGTGCTACACGGGAAAATGGTGACGAGCAGTACTTC. Protein product: CSATRENGDEQYF.

This clonotype appeared many times. The chain combines TRBV3-1 with TRBJ2-7, with D perhaps assigned TRBD1 or TRBD2 (5 bases each). V was pared by 4 bases and J by 2 bases, with 12 bases between. The CDR3 consists of 14 residues. The germline gives CDR1 LGHDT, CDR2 YNNKEL (reference sequence). The CDR3 is CASSLGPFTYEQYF. As DNA, the CDR3 is TGTGCCAGCAGCCTGGGACCCTTCACCTACGAGCAGTACTTC.

This clonotype has at least ten counts. This chain joins TRBV7-2 and TRBJ2-7; 14 positions match TRBD2. Germline V gene sequence: CDR1 SGHTA, CDR2 FQGNSA. V shed 4 bases, J shed 6 bases, and the junction held 5 bases outside the gene matches. This CDR3 region has 15 residues. The chain's CDR3 is CASSSGLAGAGEQYF. The CDR3 nucleotides are TGTGCCAGCAGCTCGGGACTAGCGGGAGCGGGCGAGCAGTACTTC.